A single T cell receptor (beta chain) is shown here with its context. The data were obtained in a study of blood T cell repertoires in COVID-19. Produced via immunoSEQ multiplex PCR; TCRdb's table is partial and in-frame only. The sample has approximately 230,000 clones, 80% to 95% seen once; the top ten hold over 1.5%. Cohort allocation depended upon clinical history that participants reported. Two negative PCRs, clearance, or symptom resolution were required of recovered Cohort 3 donors. The CDR3 runs to 19 residues. V shed 3 bases and J shed 0 bases, with 22 bases lying between them. CDR1 and CDR2 from the germline V gene are SGHAT and FQNNGV.

This chain uses TRBV11-2 with TRBJ2-3, with D perhaps matching TRBD2 (6 bases). The TCR comes from a woman under 30 who had recovered from COVID-19. The sample comprised PBMCs or T cells enriched from blood (not recorded which). CDR3 DNA: TGTGCCAGCAGCTTCGGGGGTAGCGGAGGAGTTTCTAGCACAGATACGCAGTATTTT. Protein sequence: CASSFGGSGGVSSTDTQYF.